A single T cell receptor (beta chain) is shown here with its context. The antigen remains unidentified. The junction differs from germline at one of its ends, possibly a read error. The data belong to a study of post-analysis software for immune sequencing data. Whole-study findings and limits: Patients carried roughly five TRBV segments more frequently than controls did, and TRBV5-6, TRBV5-1 and TRBV20-1 were among them. Comparison with controls showed significantly lower normalized Chao1 diversity in multiple sclerosis patients. Those samples that were prepared in the same batch co-clustered strongly by F measure.

Prepared libraries of TCR beta cDNA carried unique molecular identifiers. TCRdb used MiXCR to reprocess the PCR reads, holding one entry per CDR3 protein. Here the sample spans roughly 730,000 distinct CDR3 sequences, 25% to 30% being singletons. The germline V gene has CDR1 SGHTA and CDR2 FQGNSA. The CDR3 loop spans 14 amino acids. This TCR was sampled from a girl aged 5 to 17 with multiple sclerosis. The sample comprised blood. The chain joins TRBV7-2 to TRBJ2-4; D call uncertain. The CDR3: CAGSLVLAKNIQYF. CDR3 nucleotides: TGTGCCGGCAGCTTAGTTCTAGCCAAAAACATTCAGTACTTC.